This T cell receptor beta chain was sequenced in a study of T cell clonotyping in hematopoietic cell transplantation. Only in-frame clones appear in the TCRdb table, and some are missing; sequencing was by immunoSEQ multiplex PCR. The sample consists of 49,000 or so clones, 82% of them appearing once. This clone was seen once. The antigen is unknown. CDR1 SEHNR and CDR2 FQNEAQ come from the germline V gene (reference sequence). This CDR3 is built from 15 residues. With 5 bases removed from V and 4 bases from J, the gap between germline ends came to 14 bases. Study outcomes and limitations: Few recipient clonotypes overlapped donors; over 95% were de novo at given depth. Higher Inverse Simpson Index values in graft donor and pretransplant recipient predicted broader posttransplant TCR diversity.

Time point in this sample: recipient sample about 28 days before transplant, after cytoreduction. The TCR was taken from a man in his fifties or sixties with myelodysplastic syndrome. Some clones in this sample may be carry-over from other donors' samples. The gene calls are TRBV7-9 and TRBJ2-2; the D gene is possibly TRBD1 (6 bases). The sample was peripheral blood mononuclear cells, taken before stem cell transplant. CDR3 nucleotide sequence: TGTGCCAGCAGCCTTCGGGACACAGGCACCGGGGAGCTGTTTTTT. This sequence encodes CASSLRDTGTGELFF. Full variable domain (outside the CDR3, taken from reference TRBV7-9 and TRBJ2-2): DTGVSQNPRHKITKRGQNVTFRCDPISEHNRLYWYRQTLGQGPEFLTYFQNEAQLEKSRLLSDRFSAERPKGSFSTLEIQRTEQGDSAMYLCASSLRDTGTGELFFGEGSRLTVL.